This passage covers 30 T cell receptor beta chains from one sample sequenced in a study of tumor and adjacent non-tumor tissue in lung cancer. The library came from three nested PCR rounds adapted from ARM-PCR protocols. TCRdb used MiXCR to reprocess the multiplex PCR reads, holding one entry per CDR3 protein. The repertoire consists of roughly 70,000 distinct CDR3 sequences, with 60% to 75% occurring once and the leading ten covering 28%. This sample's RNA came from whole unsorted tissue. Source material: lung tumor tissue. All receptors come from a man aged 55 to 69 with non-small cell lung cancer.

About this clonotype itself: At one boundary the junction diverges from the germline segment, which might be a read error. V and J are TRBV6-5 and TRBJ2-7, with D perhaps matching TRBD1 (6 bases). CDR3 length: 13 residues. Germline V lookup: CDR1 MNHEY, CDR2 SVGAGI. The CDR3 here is CGGRPDRPYEQYF. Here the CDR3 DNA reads TGTGGCGGTCGACCGGACAGACCCTACGAACAGTACTTC.

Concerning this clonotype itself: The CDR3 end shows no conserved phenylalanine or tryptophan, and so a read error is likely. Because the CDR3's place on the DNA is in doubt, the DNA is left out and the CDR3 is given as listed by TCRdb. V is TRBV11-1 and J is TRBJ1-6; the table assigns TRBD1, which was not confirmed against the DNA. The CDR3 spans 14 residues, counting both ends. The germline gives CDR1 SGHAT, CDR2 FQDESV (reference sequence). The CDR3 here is CASSRDTYNSPLNI.

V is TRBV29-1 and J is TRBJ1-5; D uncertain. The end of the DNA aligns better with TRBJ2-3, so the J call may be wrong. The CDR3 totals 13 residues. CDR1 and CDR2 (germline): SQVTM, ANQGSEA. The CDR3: CSFISNGNQPQYF. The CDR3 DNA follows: TGCAGCTTTATCAGTAATGGCAATCAGCCCCAGTATTTT.

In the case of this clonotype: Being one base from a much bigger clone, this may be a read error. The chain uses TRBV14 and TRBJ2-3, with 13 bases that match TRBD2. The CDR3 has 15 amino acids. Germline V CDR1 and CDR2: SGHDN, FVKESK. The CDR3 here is CVSSQGLAGADTQYF. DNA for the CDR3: TGTGTCAGCAGCCAAGGACTAGCGGGAGCAGATACGCAGTATTTT.

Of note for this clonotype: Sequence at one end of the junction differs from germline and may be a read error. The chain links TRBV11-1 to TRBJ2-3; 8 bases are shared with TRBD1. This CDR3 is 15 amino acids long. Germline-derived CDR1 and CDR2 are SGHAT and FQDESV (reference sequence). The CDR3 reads CAGSPGTGFTDAQYF. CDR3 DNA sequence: TGTGCCGGCAGTCCCGGGACAGGCTTCACAGATGCGCAGTATTTT. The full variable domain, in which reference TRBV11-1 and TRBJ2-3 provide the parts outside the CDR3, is EAEVAQSPRYKITEKSQAVAFWCDPISGHATLYWYRQILGQGPELLVQFQDESVVDDSQLPKDRFSAERLKGVDSTLKIQPAELGDSAMYLCAGSPGTGFTDAQYFGPGTRLTVL.

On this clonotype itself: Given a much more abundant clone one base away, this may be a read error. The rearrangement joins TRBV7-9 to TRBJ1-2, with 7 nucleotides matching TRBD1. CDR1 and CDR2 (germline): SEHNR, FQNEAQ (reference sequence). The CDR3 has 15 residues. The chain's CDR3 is CASSSGQPGGYCYTF. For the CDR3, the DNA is TGTGCCAGCAGCTCGGGACAGCCGGGAGGCTATTGCTACACCTTC.

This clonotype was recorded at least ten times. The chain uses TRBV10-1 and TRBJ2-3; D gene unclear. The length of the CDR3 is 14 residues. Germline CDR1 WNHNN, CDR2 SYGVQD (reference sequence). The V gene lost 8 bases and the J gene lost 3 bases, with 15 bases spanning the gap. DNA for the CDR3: TGCGCCAGCGCCGCCGTGTTGACGACAGATACGCAGTATTTT. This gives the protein CASAAVLTTDTQYF.

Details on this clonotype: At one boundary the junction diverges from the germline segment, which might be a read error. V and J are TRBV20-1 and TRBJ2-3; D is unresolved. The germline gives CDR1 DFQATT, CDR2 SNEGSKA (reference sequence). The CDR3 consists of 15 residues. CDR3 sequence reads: CSARTFGRTADTQYF. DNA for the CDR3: TGCAGTGCTAGAACTTTCGGCCGGACCGCAGATACGCAATATTTT.

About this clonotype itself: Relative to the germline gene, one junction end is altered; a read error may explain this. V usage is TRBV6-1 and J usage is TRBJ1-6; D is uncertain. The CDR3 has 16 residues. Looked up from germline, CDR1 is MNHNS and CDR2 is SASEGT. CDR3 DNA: TGTACCAGCAGTGACCTGGTGCCAGGCCTCAATTCACCCCTCCACTTT. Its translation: CTSSDLVPGLNSPLHF.

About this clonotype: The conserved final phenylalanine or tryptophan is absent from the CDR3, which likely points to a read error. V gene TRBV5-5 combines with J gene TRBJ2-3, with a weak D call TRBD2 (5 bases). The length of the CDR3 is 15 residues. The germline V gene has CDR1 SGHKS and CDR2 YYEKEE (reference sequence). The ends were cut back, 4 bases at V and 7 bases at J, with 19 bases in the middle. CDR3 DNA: TGTGCCAGCAGCCGGTGGGGAGAGCGGCCGTATACGCAGTATTTG. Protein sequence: CASSRWGERPYTQYL.

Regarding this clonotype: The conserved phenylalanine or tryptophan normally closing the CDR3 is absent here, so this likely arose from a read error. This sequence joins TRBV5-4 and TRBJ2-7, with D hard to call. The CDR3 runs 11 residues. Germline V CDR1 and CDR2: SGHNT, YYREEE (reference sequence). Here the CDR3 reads CASSLGYEQYI. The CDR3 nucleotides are TGTGCCAGCAGTTTGGGTTACGAGCAGTACATC.

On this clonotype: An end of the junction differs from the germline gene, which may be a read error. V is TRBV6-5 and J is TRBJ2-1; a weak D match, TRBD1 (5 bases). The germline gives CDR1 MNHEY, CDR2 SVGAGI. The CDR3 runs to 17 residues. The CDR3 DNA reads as TGTGCCAGCAGTTTTCAATCTGGGGCAGGCGGAAGCCATGATCAGTTCTTC. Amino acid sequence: CASSFQSGAGGSHDQFF.

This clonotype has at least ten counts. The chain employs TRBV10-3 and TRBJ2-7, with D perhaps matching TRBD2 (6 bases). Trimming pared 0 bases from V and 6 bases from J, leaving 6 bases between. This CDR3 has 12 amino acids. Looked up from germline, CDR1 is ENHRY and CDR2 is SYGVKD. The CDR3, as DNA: TGTGCCATCAGTGAGTCGGGGGGCGAGCAGTACTTC. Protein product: CAISESGGEQYF.

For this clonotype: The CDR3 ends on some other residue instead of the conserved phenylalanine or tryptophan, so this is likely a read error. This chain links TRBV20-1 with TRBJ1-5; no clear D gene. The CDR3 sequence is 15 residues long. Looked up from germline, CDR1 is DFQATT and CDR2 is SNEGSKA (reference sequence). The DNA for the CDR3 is TGCAGTGCGGAAATTCCCCTCCGCAGCAATCAGCTCCAGCATTGT. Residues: CSAEIPLRSNQLQHC.

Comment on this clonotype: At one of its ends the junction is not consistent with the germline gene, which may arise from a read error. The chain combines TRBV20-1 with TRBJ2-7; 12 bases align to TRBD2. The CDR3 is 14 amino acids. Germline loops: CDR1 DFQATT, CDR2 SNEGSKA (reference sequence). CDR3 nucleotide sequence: TGCAGTTCTAGTCTAGCGGGAGGGCGTAAGGAGCAGTACTTC. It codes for CSSSLAGGRKEQYF.

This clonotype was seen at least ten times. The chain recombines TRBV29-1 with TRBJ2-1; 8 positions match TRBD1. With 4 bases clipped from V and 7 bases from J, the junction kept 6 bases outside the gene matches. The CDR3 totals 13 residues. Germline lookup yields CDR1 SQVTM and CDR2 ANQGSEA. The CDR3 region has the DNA TGCAGCGTTGCGCGACAGGGGTTGAATGAGCAGTTCTTC. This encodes CSVARQGLNEQFF.

CDR3 coding DNA: TGTGCCAGCAGCGTTGATGGGGCTGAAGCTTTCTTT. As protein: CASSVDGAEAFF. This rearrangement joins TRBV9 to TRBJ1-1; no clear D. Trimming took 2 bases from V and 6 from J, leaving 8 bases between them. The CDR3 spans 12 residues. Per the germline V gene, CDR1 is SGDLS and CDR2 is YYNGEE.

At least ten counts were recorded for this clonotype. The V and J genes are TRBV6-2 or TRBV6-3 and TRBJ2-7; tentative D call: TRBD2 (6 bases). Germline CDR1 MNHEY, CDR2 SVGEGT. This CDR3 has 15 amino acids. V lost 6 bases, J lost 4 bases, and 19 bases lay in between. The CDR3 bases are TGTGCCAGCAGCCCCCAGGAGGGAGTAAGGTACGAGCAGTACTTC. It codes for CASSPQEGVRYEQYF.

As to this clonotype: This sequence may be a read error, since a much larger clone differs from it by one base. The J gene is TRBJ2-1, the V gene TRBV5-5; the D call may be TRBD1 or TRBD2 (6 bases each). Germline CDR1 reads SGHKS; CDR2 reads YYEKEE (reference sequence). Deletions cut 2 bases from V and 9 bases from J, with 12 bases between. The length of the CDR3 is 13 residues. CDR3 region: CASSLTGATEQFF. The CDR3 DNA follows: TGTGCCAGCAGCTTAACGGGGGCTACTGAGCAGTTCTTC.

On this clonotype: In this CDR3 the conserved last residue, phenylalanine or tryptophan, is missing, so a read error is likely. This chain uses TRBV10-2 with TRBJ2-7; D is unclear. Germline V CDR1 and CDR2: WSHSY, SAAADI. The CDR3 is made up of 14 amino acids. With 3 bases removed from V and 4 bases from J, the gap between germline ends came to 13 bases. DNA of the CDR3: TGCGCCAGCAGTGATGGAAGGAACCCTTACGAGCAGTACTAC. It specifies CASSDGRNPYEQYY.

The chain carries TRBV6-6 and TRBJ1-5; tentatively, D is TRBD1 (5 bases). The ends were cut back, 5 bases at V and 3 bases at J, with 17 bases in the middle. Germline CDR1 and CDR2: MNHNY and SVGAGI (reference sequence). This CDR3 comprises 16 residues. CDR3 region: CASSGRGWGDNQPQHF. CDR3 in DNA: TGTGCCAGCAGTGGGAGAGGCTGGGGGGACAATCAGCCCCAGCATTTT.

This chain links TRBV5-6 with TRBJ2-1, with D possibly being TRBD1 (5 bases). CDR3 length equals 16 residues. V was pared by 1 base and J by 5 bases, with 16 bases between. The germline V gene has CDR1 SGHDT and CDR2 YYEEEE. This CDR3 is CASSLSADNLHNEQFF. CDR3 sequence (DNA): TGTGCCAGCAGCTTGTCGGCGGACAATTTGCACAATGAGCAGTTCTTC.

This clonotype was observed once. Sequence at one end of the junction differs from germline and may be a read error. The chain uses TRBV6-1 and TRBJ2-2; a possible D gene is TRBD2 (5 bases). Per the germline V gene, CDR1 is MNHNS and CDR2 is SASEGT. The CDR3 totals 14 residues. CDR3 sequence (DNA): TGTGTCAGCAGCCCCGGAGTGGGCGCCGGGGAGCTGTTGTTT. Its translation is CVSSPGVGAGELLF.

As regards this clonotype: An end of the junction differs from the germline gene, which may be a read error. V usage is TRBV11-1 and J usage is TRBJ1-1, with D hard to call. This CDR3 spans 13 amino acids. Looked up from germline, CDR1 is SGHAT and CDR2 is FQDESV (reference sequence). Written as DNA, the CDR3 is TGTGCAAGCAGCATACATGTGAAAAATGAAGCTTTCTTT. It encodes CASSIHVKNEAFF.

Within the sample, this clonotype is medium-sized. Here the CDR3 DNA reads TGCAGTGCTAGAGAACCTAGCGGGAGTTCCAATGAGCAGTTCTTC. The encoded protein is CSAREPSGSSNEQFF. The rearrangement joins TRBV20-1 to TRBJ2-1; 10 bases fit TRBD2. J lost 6 bases, V lost 0 bases, and 5 bases had no gene match. Germline values: CDR1 DFQATT, CDR2 SNEGSKA (reference sequence). The length of the CDR3 is 15 residues.

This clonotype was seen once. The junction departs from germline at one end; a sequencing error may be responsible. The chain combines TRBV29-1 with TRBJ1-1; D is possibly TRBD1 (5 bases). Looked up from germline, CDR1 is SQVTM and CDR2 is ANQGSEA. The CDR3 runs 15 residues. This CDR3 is CSIGGSGGVLAEAFF. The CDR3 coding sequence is TGCAGCATCGGAGGAAGTGGGGGGGTTCTCGCTGAGGCTTTCTTT. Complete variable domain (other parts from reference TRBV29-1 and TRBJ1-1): SAVISQKPSRDICQRGTSLTIQCQVDSQVTMMFWYRQQPGQSLTLIATANQGSEATYESGFVIDKFPISRPNLTFSTLTVSNMSPEDSSIYLCSIGGSGGVLAEAFFGQGTRLTVV.

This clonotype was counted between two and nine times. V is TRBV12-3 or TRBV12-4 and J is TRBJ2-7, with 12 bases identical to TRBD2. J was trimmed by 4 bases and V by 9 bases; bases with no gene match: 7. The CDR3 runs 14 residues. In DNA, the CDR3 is TGTGCCAGTAGGTTACTAGCGGGAGGATACGAGCAGTACTTC. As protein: CASRLLAGGYEQYF.

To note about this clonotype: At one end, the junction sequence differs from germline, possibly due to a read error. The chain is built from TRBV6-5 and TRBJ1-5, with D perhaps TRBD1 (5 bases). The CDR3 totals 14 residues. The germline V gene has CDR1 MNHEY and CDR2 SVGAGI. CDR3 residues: CVSSRTRGNLPQHF. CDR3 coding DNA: TGTGTCAGCAGCCGGACTAGGGGCAATCTGCCCCAGCATTTT.

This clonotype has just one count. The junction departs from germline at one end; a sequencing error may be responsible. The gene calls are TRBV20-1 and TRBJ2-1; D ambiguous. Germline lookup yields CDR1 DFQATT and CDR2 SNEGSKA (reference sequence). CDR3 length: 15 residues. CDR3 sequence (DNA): TGCAGTGCTAGGAGCAGGAGTGCCCTATACAAAGAGCAGTTCTTC. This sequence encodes CSARSRSALYKEQFF.

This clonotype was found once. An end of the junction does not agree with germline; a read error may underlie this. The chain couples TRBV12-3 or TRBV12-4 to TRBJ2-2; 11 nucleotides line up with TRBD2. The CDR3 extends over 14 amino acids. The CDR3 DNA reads TGTGCCAGCAGTTTGGGACTAGCGGTCGGGGAGCCATTATTT. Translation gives CASSLGLAVGEPLF.